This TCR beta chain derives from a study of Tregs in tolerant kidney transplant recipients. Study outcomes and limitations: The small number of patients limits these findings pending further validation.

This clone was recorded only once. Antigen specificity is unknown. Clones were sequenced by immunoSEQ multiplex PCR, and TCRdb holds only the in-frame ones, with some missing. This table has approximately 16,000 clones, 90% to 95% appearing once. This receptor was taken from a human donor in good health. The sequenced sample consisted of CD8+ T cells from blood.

Written as DNA, the CDR3 is TGTGCCAGCAGCCCACTGGACAGTAATTCACCCCTCCACTTT. Protein product: CASSPLDSNSPLHF. The chain carries TRBV5-4 and TRBJ1-6; perhaps TRBD1 as D (6 bases). V gave up 4 bases and J gave up 6 bases, with 11 bases separating them. This CDR3 has 14 amino acids. Germline V CDR1 and CDR2: SGHNT, YYREEE (reference sequence).